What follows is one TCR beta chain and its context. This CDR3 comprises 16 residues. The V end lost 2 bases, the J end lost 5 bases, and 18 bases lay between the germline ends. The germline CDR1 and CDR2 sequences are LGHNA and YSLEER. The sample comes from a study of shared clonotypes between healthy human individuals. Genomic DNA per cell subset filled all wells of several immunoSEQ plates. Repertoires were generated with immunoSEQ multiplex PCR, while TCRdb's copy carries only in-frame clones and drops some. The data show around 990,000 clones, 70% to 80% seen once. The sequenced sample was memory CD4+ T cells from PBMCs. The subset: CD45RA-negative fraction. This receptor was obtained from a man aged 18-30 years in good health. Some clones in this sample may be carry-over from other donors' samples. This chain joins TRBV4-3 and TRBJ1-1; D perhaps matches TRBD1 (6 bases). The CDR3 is CASSQNPRGERTEAFF. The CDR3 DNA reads TGCGCCAGCAGCCAAAACCCAAGGGGGGAACGGACTGAAGCTTTCTTT.